Listed here are 24 T cell receptor beta chains from one sample, sequenced in a study of graft-versus-host responses after intestinal transplantation (dated by TCRdb to the early 2020s). Library generation was performed with the immunoSEQ multiplex PCR assay. As stored in TCRdb, this immuneACCESS dataset retains in-frame rearrangements with V and J assigned. A fraction of the clones does not appear; measured against another copy, unresolved V genes explain less than half of the discrepancy, and the remainder lacks a known reason. Across this sample there are over 100,000 clones, with more than 85% seen only once. The leading ten clones occupy more than 0.8% of the sample. Read against the paper, the sample's time point label means: cells obtained before transplantation from donor or recipient. What these receptors recognize is not known. Source: unstimulated CD4+ T cells sorted from spleen or lymph node cells, taken before intestinal transplant. These receptors came from a human donor who received an intestinal transplant.

This chain joins TRBV29-1 and TRBJ2-7; perhaps D is TRBD1 or TRBD2 (5 bases each). Germline CDR1 is SQVTM and CDR2 is ANQGSEA. V was cut by 5 bases and J by 3 bases, with 17 bases left in between. CDR3 length: 14 residues. The CDR3 protein is CSVRATLRGYEQYF. DNA for the CDR3: TGCAGCGTTCGGGCCACCTTGAGGGGCTACGAGCAGTACTTC.

The genes are TRBV18 and TRBJ2-5; D tentatively reads TRBD1 or TRBD2 (5 bases each). The CDR3 is made up of 13 amino acids. The V gene lost 2 bases and the J gene lost 5 bases, with 9 bases spanning the gap. Germline assignment: CDR1 KGHSH and CDR2 LQKENI. The CDR3 region has the DNA TGTGCCAGCTCACCAACGGGACGGGAGACCCAGTACTTC. Its translation: CASSPTGRETQYF. Based on the CDR3 plus reference TRBV18 and TRBJ2-5, the full variable domain is NAGVMQNPRHLVRRRGQEARLRCSPMKGHSHVYWYRQLPEEGLKFMVYLQKENIIDESGMPKERFSAEFPKEGPSILRIQQVVRGDSAAYFCASSPTGRETQYFGPGTRLLVL.

The gene calls are TRBV6-1 and TRBJ2-7; D is possibly TRBD1 or TRBD2 (5 bases each). Looked up from germline, CDR1 is MNHNS and CDR2 is SASEGT. Trimming pared 8 bases from V and 2 bases from J, leaving 16 bases between. This CDR3 has 14 residues. CDR3 region: CASGRDEGAYEQYF. CDR3 nucleotides: TGTGCCAGCGGTAGGGACGAGGGCGCCTACGAGCAGTACTTC.

The chain recombines TRBV5-4 with TRBJ1-1; no clear D gene. The CDR3 contains 15 residues. V was cut by 0 bases and J by 8 bases, with 17 bases left in between. CDR1 and CDR2 (germline): SGHNT, YYREEE (reference sequence). The CDR3 nucleotides read TGTGCCAGCAGCTTGGGTTGGGTTGCGGGTGCGGAAGCTTTCTTT. This gives the protein CASSLGWVAGAEAFF. Based on the CDR3 plus reference TRBV5-4 and TRBJ1-1, the full variable domain is ETGVTQSPTHLIKTRGQQVTLRCSSQSGHNTVSWYQQALGQGPQFIFQYYREEENGRGNFPPRFSGLQFPNYSSELNVNALELDDSALYLCASSLGWVAGAEAFFGQGTRLTVV.

This clone appeared once. This specimen includes other DNA sequences encoding the same CDR3. V usage is TRBV18 and J usage is TRBJ2-7; no definite D call. The germline V gene encodes CDR1 KGHSH and CDR2 LQKENI. CDR3 length equals 12 residues. V was cut by 3 bases and J by 2 bases, with 5 bases left in between. The CDR3 DNA follows: TGTGCCAGCTCACCGTCTACCTACGAGCAGTACTTC. This codes for CASSPSTYEQYF.

This sequence joins TRBV18 and TRBJ2-5; perhaps TRBD1 as D (7 bases). CDR1 and CDR2 (germline): KGHSH, LQKENI. This CDR3 has 14 amino acids. The germline V and J ends were trimmed by 4 bases and 2 bases, with 11 bases remaining between them. For the CDR3, the DNA is TGTGCCAGCTCACAACAGGGGAGGCAAGAGACCCAGTACTTC. Encoded protein: CASSQQGRQETQYF.

The chain is built from TRBV27 and TRBJ1-2, with D tentatively TRBD1 (5 bases). The CDR3 runs to 15 residues. Trimming took 2 bases from V and 2 from J, leaving 12 bases between them. Germline V gene lookup returns CDR1 MNHEY and CDR2 SMNVEV (reference sequence). Here the CDR3 DNA reads TGTGCCAGCAGTTTACGTCCCGGGACGAACTATGGCTACACCTTC. It translates to CASSLRPGTNYGYTF.

This clone was recorded once. V and J are TRBV21-1 and TRBJ2-1; the table's TRBD1 call for D was not verified on the DNA. TRBV21-1 is labeled a pseudogene. The CDR3 runs 14 residues. CDR3 region: CASEWGLQGGEQFF. CDR3 coding DNA: TGTGCCAGCGAGTGGGGTTTGCAGGGCGGTGAGCAGTTCTTC.

The rearrangement links TRBV6-1 to TRBJ1-6; D not certain. The V and J ends lost 3 bases and 3 bases respectively, with 6 bases between them. This CDR3 region has 14 residues. Germline values: CDR1 MNHNS, CDR2 SASEGT. The CDR3 spells CASSDRVYNSPLHF. The DNA of the CDR3 is TGTGCCAGCAGTGACCGGGTCTATAATTCACCCCTCCACTTT.

The chain carries TRBV7-6 and TRBJ1-2, with no clear D. The V end lost 2 bases, the J end lost 7 bases, and 20 bases lay between the germline ends. Germline loops: CDR1 SGHVS, CDR2 FNYEAQ. The CDR3 consists of 16 residues. In DNA, the CDR3 is TGTGCCAGCAGCTTATGGTTCAGATGGGCTAAAGGTGGCTACACCTTC. Its translation: CASSLWFRWAKGGYTF.

The J gene is TRBJ1-4, the V gene TRBV6-1; D gene unclear. Germline CDR1 MNHNS, CDR2 SASEGT. Trimming removed 4 bases at V and 6 bases at J, with 21 bases between. This CDR3 comprises 17 residues. The CDR3 DNA is TGTGCCAGCAGTGCGCGATCTTGGGTTAGAATCGATGAAAAACTGTTTTTT. Amino acids: CASSARSWVRIDEKLFF.

Written as DNA, the CDR3 is TGTGCCAGCAGTAACACAGAGTTCTACGAGCAGTACTTC. It is translated as CASSNTEFYEQYF. The chain combines TRBV6-5 with TRBJ2-7; no clear D. The CDR3 length is 13 residues. V was shortened by 5 bases and J by 3 bases, with 11 bases between the two germline ends. The germline gives CDR1 MNHEY, CDR2 SVGAGI.

This clone turned up a few times. This chain joins TRBV4-2 and TRBJ2-2; unclear D gene. The CDR3 has 13 amino acids. The germline V and J ends were trimmed by 1 base and 6 bases, with 6 bases remaining between them. CDR1 LGHNA and CDR2 YNFKEQ come from the germline V gene. The CDR3 DNA reads TGTGCCAGCAGCCAAGCTGGGGCCGGGGAGCTGTTTTTT. Translated, it gives CASSQAGAGELFF.

This clone was recorded only once. This chain links TRBV23-1 with TRBJ2-3; 10 nucleotides line up with TRBD1. TRBV23-1 is an ORF, and what it does is uncertain. The CDR3 is 16 amino acids. The V gene end was trimmed by 0 bases and the J gene end by 6 bases; junction bases not matched to a gene: 6. The CDR3 protein is CASSQSGTGEGDTQYF. CDR3 coding DNA: TGCGCCAGCAGTCAATCGGGGACAGGGGAGGGTGATACGCAGTATTTT.

This sequence joins TRBV18 and TRBJ2-3, with D tentatively TRBD2 (6 bases). Germline CDR1 KGHSH, CDR2 LQKENI. The V and J ends lost 1 base and 1 base respectively, with 12 bases between them. The CDR3 sequence is 16 residues long. CDR3 DNA sequence: TGTGCCAGCTCACCACGGGGGGTAGCGGGCACAGATACGCAGTATTTT. Encoded protein: CASSPRGVAGTDTQYF.

V and J are TRBV7-2 and TRBJ1-3; D is ambiguous. Deletions cut 1 base from V and 0 bases from J, with 10 bases between. The germline V gene has CDR1 SGHTA and CDR2 FQGNSA. This CDR3 has 16 amino acids. CDR3 amino acids: CASSLGTPYSGNTIYF. The CDR3 coding sequence is TGTGCCAGCAGCTTAGGGACTCCTTACTCTGGAAACACCATATATTTT.

The J gene is TRBJ2-1, the V gene TRBV7-6; 13 nucleotides line up with TRBD2. CDR1 and CDR2 (germline): SGHVS, FNYEAQ. The CDR3 runs 16 residues. V lost 0 bases, J lost 9 bases, and 5 bases stayed unmatched. CDR3 DNA sequence: TGTGCCAGCAGCTTAGCGGCACTAGCGGGAGGGCGTGAGCAGTTCTTC. Protein product: CASSLAALAGGREQFF.

The J gene is TRBJ2-6, the V gene TRBV6-1; D perhaps matches TRBD1 (5 bases). Germline values: CDR1 MNHNS, CDR2 SASEGT. The V and J ends lost 4 bases and 0 bases respectively, with 13 bases between them. This CDR3 region has 17 residues. The CDR3 loop is CASSGRTPLSGANVLTF. The CDR3 nucleotides are TGTGCCAGCAGTGGGCGGACACCACTCTCTGGGGCCAACGTCCTGACTTTC.

The J gene is TRBJ1-3, the V gene TRBV18, with D unresolved. CDR3 size: 16 residues. Trimming removed 3 bases at V and 0 bases at J, with 12 bases between. Germline lookup yields CDR1 KGHSH and CDR2 LQKENI. The CDR3 loop reads CASSPRSGSSGNTIYF. Here the CDR3 DNA reads TGTGCCAGCTCACCCAGGTCGGGCAGCTCTGGAAACACCATATATTTT. The full variable domain, completed using reference TRBV18 and TRBJ1-3, is NAGVMQNPRHLVRRRGQEARLRCSPMKGHSHVYWYRQLPEEGLKFMVYLQKENIIDESGMPKERFSAEFPKEGPSILRIQQVVRGDSAAYFCASSPRSGSSGNTIYFGEGSWLTVV.

The J gene is TRBJ2-1, the V gene TRBV12-5; the D gene could be TRBD1 or TRBD2 (5 bases each). This CDR3 has 15 residues. Germline-derived CDR1 and CDR2 are LGHNT and FRNRAP. V was clipped by 2 bases and J by 4 bases, with 12 bases between them. CDR3 sequence: CASGLSGPLYNEQFF. DNA of the CDR3: TGTGCTAGTGGTTTGTCGGGACCACTTTACAATGAGCAGTTCTTC.

The chain recombines TRBV2 with TRBJ1-4, with TRBD1 identical over 8 bases. There are 12 residues in the CDR3. The germline gives CDR1 SNHLY, CDR2 FYNNEI. The V and J ends lost 10 bases and 7 bases, in that order; junction bases with no gene match: 5. CDR3 protein: CATGTGTEKLFF. The CDR3 DNA follows: TGTGCCACGGGGACAGGAACTGAAAAACTGTTTTTT.

The chain joins TRBV9 to TRBJ2-1; D uncertain. V lost 4 bases to trimming and J lost 2 bases, with 16 bases between them. The CDR3 contains 16 residues. Germline lookup yields CDR1 SGDLS and CDR2 YYNGEE. In DNA, the CDR3 is TGTGCCAGCAGCACCCAGCTAGGCGCCCCCTACAATGAGCAGTTCTTC. Translating gives CASSTQLGAPYNEQFF.

The V and J genes are TRBV19 and TRBJ2-7, with 7 nucleotides matching TRBD2. The CDR3 is made up of 15 amino acids. The germline gives CDR1 LNHDA, CDR2 SQIVND (reference sequence). V lost 5 bases and J lost 0; bases outside the gene matches: 7. The CDR3 here is CASSLRRDYSYEQYF. The CDR3 DNA follows: TGTGCCAGTAGTCTTCGCCGGGACTACTCCTACGAGCAGTACTTC.

The chain links TRBV7-2 to TRBJ2-7; D unclear. This CDR3 has 15 residues. Trimming pared 2 bases from V and 4 bases from J, leaving 15 bases between. Per germline, CDR1 SGHTA and CDR2 FQGNSA. The CDR3 DNA sequence: TGTGCCAGCAGCTTAAAACCGATTTCTACTTACGAGCAGTACTTC. This codes for CASSLKPISTYEQYF.